The entry below describes one T cell receptor beta chain. This clone has a handful of counts. Its target antigen remains unknown. No base-level quality is on record; no much larger clone is a single base apart. Relative to germline, V is 2 bases shorter and J is 1 base shorter, with 5 bases between their ends. CDR1 MNHEY and CDR2 SVGAGI are derived from the germline V gene. The cysteine opens and the phenylalanine closes a CDR3 of 13 amino acids. Only the CDR3 DNA stays, 39 bases, in frame from base 1. This sample was included in a study of radiation and T cells in renal cell carcinoma (dated by TCRdb to between 2020 and 2021). In the study overall: TCR beta sequencing covered over 50 samples in total, comprising roughly 26 tumors and around 27 peripheral blood samples. The final blood draw took place at 4 weeks after radiation, the same time as nephrectomy. In the 53 samples combined, 4,016,671 unique CDR3 nucleotide sequences were found, encoding about 2,700,000 unique CDR3 amino acid sequences. Points the paper makes about the study in general: Because the trial had a single-armed design, the trial could not examine how radiation dose or scheduling affected the TCR repertoire. An increase in top tumor clonotypes in blood was observed from baseline to 2 weeks post-radiation, followed by contraction by 4 weeks, which was taken to suggest transient expansion of tumor-resident clones. Changes in the blood repertoire were not tracked past 4 weeks after treatment. Because pretreatment tumor biopsies were not available, the baseline intratumoral presence of clonotypes could not be determined.

Following the manufacturer's recommendations, the immunoSEQ kit was used to generate TCR beta libraries from genomic DNA. To prepare the libraries, a first multiplex PCR with proprietary primers was run, followed by a second PCR that added unique barcodes, and a bead cleanup was done after each round. A positive control reaction and a negative control reaction, both provided in the kit, were run with every batch of samples. The final libraries underwent checking on an Agilent 4200 TapeStation D1000 ScreenTape, volumetric pooling, and quantification by qPCR. Sequencing was performed on an Illumina NextSeq500 using a MidOutput 150-cycle cartridge, with 156 Read1 cycles, 15 Index1 cycles, and the kit custom primers. The pooled library was loaded at around 1 pM with about 20% PhiX control spiked in. Processing in the source paper ran as follows. Vendor-processed data were analyzed in R, and a clonotype was defined as all T cells sharing the same CDR3 nucleotide sequence. For clone abundance analyses, frequencies were normalized to the 10,000 most abundant clones in each sample. Public T cell clones, which averaged fewer than five per sample, were removed prior to analysis. A difference in abundance of at least 32-fold between compartments was used to define tumor-enriched and baseline blood-enriched clonotypes. A beta-binomial differential abundance model was used to identify clonotypes that expanded or contracted between blood time points. The Baroni-Urbani and Buser coefficient was used to measure tumor-blood repertoire similarity, and groups were compared with two-tailed Wilcoxon tests in R. Entries here come from immuneACCESS through TCRdb and include only in-frame sequences with V and J called. Some clones fail to appear in such tables; in the studies checked, an unresolved V gene covers under half of the shortfall, and the cause of the remainder is unknown. The DNA gave D and trimming, while V, J and clone size come from that table. The sample has tens of thousands of clones on record, about 88% of them singletons. The ten largest clones take up approximately 6.2% of the sample.

The sample's time point, from its label and the paper: blood 4 weeks post-SBRT, at nephrectomy. Sample treatment or condition, as interpreted from the label and publication: 15 Gy SBRT to primary tumor, nephrectomy 4 weeks later. Samples came from a clinical trial, in which primary renal cell carcinomas received 15 Gy stereotactic body radiation therapy followed by nephrectomy 4 weeks later. To track tumor-enriched clonotypes, serial peripheral blood was sampled from radiation-treated patients at baseline and at 2 weeks and 4 weeks after SBRT. Renal cell carcinoma with clear cell pathology was present in all patients. Genomic DNA for TCR sequencing was prepared using the QIAamp DNA Blood Mini Kit (Qiagen). The analyses included just those samples that passed every quality control check.

The clonotype comes from a woman between 70 and 85 years old with renal cell carcinoma. The sequence is built from TRBV6-5 and TRBJ1-1; no D gene is confidently identified. The sequences come from blood, collected from a patient whose treatment included radiotherapy and nephrectomy. CDR3 loop: CASSYRGNTEAFF. The DNA is as follows: TGTGCCAGCAGTTACCGAGGGAACACTGAAGCTTTCTTT.